This T cell receptor (beta chain) stems from a study of blood T cell repertoires in COVID-19. Study details: COVID-19 samples, acute and convalescent, were from the United States, Italy and Spain.

Individuals drawn from under 30 US areas were about 18 to 90 years old. Profiled with immunoSEQ multiplex PCR; TCRdb holds only in-frame clones, not every one. Of about 220,000 clones in the sample, around 88% were seen once. The CDR3 spans 15 residues. The receptor comes from a woman in her thirties or forties with acute COVID-19. This chain links TRBV21-1 with TRBJ1-4. TRBV21-1 is given as a pseudogene. Specimen: PBMCs or T cells enriched from blood (not recorded which). The CDR3 reads CASSGRDSTNEKLFF. The CDR3 DNA is TGTGCCAGCAGCGGTCGGGATTCAACTAATGAAAAACTGTTTTTT.